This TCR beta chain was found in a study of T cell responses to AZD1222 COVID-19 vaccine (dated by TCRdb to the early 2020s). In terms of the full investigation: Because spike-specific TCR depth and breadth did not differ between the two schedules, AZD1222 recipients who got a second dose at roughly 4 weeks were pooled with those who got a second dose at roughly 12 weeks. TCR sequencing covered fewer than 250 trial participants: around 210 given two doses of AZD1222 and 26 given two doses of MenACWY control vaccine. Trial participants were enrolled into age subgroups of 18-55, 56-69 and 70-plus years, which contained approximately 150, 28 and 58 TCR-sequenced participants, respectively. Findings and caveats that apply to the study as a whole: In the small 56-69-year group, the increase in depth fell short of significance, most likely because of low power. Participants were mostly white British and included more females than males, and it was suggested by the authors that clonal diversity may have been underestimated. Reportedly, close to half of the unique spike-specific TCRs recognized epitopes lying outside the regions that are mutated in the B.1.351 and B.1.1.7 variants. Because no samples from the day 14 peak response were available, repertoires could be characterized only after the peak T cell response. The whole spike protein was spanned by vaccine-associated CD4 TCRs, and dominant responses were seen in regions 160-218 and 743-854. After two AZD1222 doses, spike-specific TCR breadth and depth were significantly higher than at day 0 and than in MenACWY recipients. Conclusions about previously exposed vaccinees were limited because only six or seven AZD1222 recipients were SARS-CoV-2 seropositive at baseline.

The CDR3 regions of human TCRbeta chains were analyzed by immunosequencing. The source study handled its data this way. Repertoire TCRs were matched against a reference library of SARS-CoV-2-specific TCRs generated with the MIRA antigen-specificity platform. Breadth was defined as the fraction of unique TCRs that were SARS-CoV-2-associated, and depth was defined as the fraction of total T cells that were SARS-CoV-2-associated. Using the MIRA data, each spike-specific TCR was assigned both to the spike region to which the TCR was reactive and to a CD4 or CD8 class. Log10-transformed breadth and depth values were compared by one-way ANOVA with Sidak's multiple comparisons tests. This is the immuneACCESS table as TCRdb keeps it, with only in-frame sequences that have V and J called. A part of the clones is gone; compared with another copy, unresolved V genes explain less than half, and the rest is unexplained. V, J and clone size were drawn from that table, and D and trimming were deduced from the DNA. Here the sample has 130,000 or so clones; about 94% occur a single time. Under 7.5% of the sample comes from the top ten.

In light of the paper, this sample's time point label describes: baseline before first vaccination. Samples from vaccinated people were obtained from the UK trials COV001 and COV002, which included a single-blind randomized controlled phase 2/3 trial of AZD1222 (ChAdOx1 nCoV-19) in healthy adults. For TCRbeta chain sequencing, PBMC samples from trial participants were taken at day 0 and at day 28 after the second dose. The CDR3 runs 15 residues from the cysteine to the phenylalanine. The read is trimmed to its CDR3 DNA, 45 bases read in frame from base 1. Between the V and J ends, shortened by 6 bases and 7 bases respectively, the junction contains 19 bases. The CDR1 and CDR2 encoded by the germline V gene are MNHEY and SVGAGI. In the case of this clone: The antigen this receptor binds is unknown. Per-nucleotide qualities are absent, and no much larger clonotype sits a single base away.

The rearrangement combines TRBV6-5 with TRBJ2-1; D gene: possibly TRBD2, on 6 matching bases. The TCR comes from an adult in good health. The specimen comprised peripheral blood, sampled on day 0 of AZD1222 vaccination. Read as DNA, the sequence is TGTGCCAGCAGCAAAAACTTTAAACGGGAGAATGAGCAGTTCTTC. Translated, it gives CASSKNFKRENEQFF.